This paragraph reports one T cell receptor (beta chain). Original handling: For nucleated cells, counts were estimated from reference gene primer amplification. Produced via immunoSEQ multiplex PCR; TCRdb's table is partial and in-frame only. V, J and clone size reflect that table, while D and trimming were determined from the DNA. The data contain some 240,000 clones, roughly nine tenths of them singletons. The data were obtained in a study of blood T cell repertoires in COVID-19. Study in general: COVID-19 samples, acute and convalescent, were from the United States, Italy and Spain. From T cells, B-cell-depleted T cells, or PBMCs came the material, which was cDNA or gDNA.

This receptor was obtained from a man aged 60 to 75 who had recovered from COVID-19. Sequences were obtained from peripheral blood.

As DNA, the CDR3 is TGTGCCACCAGTGATCGCGGACAGGATCAAGAGACCCAGTACTTC. Protein sequence: CATSDRGQDQETQYF. V gene TRBV24-1 combines with J gene TRBJ2-5, with TRBD1 matching over 7 bases. This CDR3 region has 15 residues. J lost 2 bases, V lost 3 bases, and 5 bases had no gene match. CDR1 and CDR2 from the germline V gene are KGHDR and SFDVKD.